These T cell receptor beta chains were read from a single sample in a study of cytomegalovirus exposure and HLA in healthy donors. Repertoires were generated with immunoSEQ multiplex PCR, while TCRdb's copy carries only in-frame clones and drops some. The table includes 100,000 to 150,000 clones, roughly 78% detected once. Sequencing was performed on PBMCs. The receptors stem from a man aged 30 to 45 in good health and CMV-seronegative. CDR3s include the opening cysteine and the closing phenylalanine or tryptophan. Each record gives: clone size, V gene, J gene, D gene, CDR3 DNA, CDR3 protein. D genes are given only for firm matches. Clone size is given for some rows only: seen once, a few or many times, or a class if the clone is expanded.

clone size: .; V gene: TRBV5-1; J gene: TRBJ2-1; D gene: .; CDR3 DNA: TGCGCCAGCAGCTTGGCCGGCCAGGGGTACTCCTACAATGAGCAGTTCTTC; CDR3 protein: CASSLAGQGYSYNEQFF
clone size: .; V gene: TRBV2; J gene: TRBJ1-2; D gene: .; CDR3 DNA: TGTGCCAGCAGTAAGGACAAGGGGTTTCGCTACACCTTC; CDR3 protein: CASSKDKGFRYTF
clone size: .; V gene: TRBV5-1; J gene: TRBJ2-7; D gene: .; CDR3 DNA: TGCGCCAGCAGCTTAGACAGGCCGTACGAGCAGTACTTC; CDR3 protein: CASSLDRPYEQYF
clone size: .; V gene: TRBV4-3; J gene: TRBJ2-6; D gene: .; CDR3 DNA: TGCGCCAGCAGCCAAGATTACCCCCAGGTCTATGGGGCCAACGTCCTGACTTTC; CDR3 protein: CASSQDYPQVYGANVLTF
clone size: .; V gene: TRBV4-2; J gene: TRBJ2-7; D gene: .; CDR3 DNA: TGTGCCAGCAGCCCGGGTGGACTAACCTACGAGCAGTACTTC; CDR3 protein: CASSPGGLTYEQYF
clone size: .; V gene: TRBV18; J gene: TRBJ1-1; D gene: TRBD1; CDR3 DNA: TGTGCCAGCTCGAGGGACAGGGGAATGAACACTGAAGCTTTCTTT; CDR3 protein: CASSRDRGMNTEAFF
clone size: .; V gene: TRBV28; J gene: TRBJ2-3; D gene: .; CDR3 DNA: TGTGCCAGCAGTTTCGGGGGTGGAACAGATACGCAGTATTTT; CDR3 protein: CASSFGGGTDTQYF
clone size: .; V gene: TRBV2; J gene: TRBJ2-7; D gene: TRBD1; CDR3 DNA: TGTGCCAGCAAGGGGGACAGGGTCATACGCGAGCAGTACTTC; CDR3 protein: CASKGDRVIREQYF
clone size: once; V gene: TRBV18; J gene: TRBJ2-5; D gene: TRBD2; CDR3 DNA: TGTGCCAGCTCACCATTGGTGCTAGCGGTAGGGGAGACCCAGTACTTC; CDR3 protein: CASSPLVLAVGETQYF
clone size: .; V gene: TRBV7-9; J gene: TRBJ1-1; D gene: .; CDR3 DNA: TGTGCCAGCAGCTTAGCGACGGGGGGATTGACTGAAGCTTTCTTT; CDR3 protein: CASSLATGGLTEAFF
clone size: .; V gene: TRBV9; J gene: TRBJ1-1; D gene: TRBD1; CDR3 DNA: TGTGCCAGCAGCGTAGGGAAGGGGGCTAACACTGAAGCTTTCTTT; CDR3 protein: CASSVGKGANTEAFF
clone size: .; V gene: TRBV25-1; J gene: TRBJ2-6; D gene: .; CDR3 DNA: TGTGCCAGCAGTGAGCGGACAGCTGGGGCCAACGTCCTGACTTTC; CDR3 protein: CASSERTAGANVLTF
clone size: .; V gene: TRBV2; J gene: TRBJ2-1; D gene: TRBD1; CDR3 DNA: TGTGCCAGCAGTGAGTTTGTCAGGGGGCGGAATGAGCAGTTCTTC; CDR3 protein: CASSEFVRGRNEQFF
clone size: .; V gene: TRBV5-4; J gene: TRBJ2-3; D gene: TRBD2; CDR3 DNA: TGTGCCAGCAGCCCTAGCGGGGCTAGCACAGATACGCAGTATTTT; CDR3 protein: CASSPSGASTDTQYF
clone size: .; V gene: TRBV4-3; J gene: TRBJ1-3; D gene: .; CDR3 DNA: TGCGCCAGCAGCCTCGTACAGGGAACTGGAAACACCATATATTTT; CDR3 protein: CASSLVQGTGNTIYF
clone size: .; V gene: TRBV9; J gene: TRBJ2-7; D gene: TRBD1; CDR3 DNA: TGTGCCAGCAGCGTAGGGGTGGACAGGGGAACCTACGAGCAGTACTTC; CDR3 protein: CASSVGVDRGTYEQYF
clone size: .; V gene: TRBV7-2; J gene: TRBJ2-7; D gene: .; CDR3 DNA: TGTGCCAGCAGCCCCCAGGTGGCTAGCAGATCCTACGAGCAGTACTTC; CDR3 protein: CASSPQVASRSYEQYF
clone size: .; V gene: TRBV5-1; J gene: TRBJ2-1; D gene: TRBD2; CDR3 DNA: TGCGCCAGCAGAAATCTAGCGGGGGGAGACAATGAGCAGTTCTTC; CDR3 protein: CASRNLAGGDNEQFF
clone size: .; V gene: TRBV5-1; J gene: TRBJ2-7; D gene: .; CDR3 DNA: TGCGCCAGCAGCCCTGCTAGGCAGGGCTACGAGCAGTACTTC; CDR3 protein: CASSPARQGYEQYF
clone size: .; V gene: TRBV20-1; J gene: TRBJ1-1; D gene: .; CDR3 DNA: TGCAGTGCTGCGCCTGCGGGTATTTTT; CDR3 protein: CSAAPAGIF
clone size: .; V gene: TRBV7-9; J gene: TRBJ1-2; D gene: .; CDR3 DNA: TGTGCCAGCAGCCAGTCGGGGGGCGCGGGTGGCTACACCTTC; CDR3 protein: CASSQSGGAGGYTF
clone size: .; V gene: TRBV7-6; J gene: TRBJ1-3; D gene: TRBD1; CDR3 DNA: TGTGCCAGCAGCTTAGCGGAGACAGGGAGTTTCTCTGGAAACACCATATATTTT; CDR3 protein: CASSLAETGSFSGNTIYF
clone size: few; V gene: TRBV6-1; J gene: TRBJ2-5; D gene: TRBD1; CDR3 DNA: TGTGCCAGCAGTGAGAAGACAGGGGGCTCGGAGACCCAGTACTTC; CDR3 protein: CASSEKTGGSETQYF
clone size: .; V gene: TRBV30; J gene: TRBJ1-6; D gene: TRBD1; CDR3 DNA: TGTGCCTGGAGTCCACGGGACAGGGGGTACAGGTCACCCCTCCACTTT; CDR3 protein: CAWSPRDRGYRSPLHF
clone size: .; V gene: TRBV5-1; J gene: TRBJ2-1; D gene: TRBD1; CDR3 DNA: TGCGCCAGCAGCTTGGGAGGGACAGGGGCTTACAATGAGCAGTTCTTC; CDR3 protein: CASSLGGTGAYNEQFF
clone size: once; V gene: TRBV10-3; J gene: TRBJ2-5; D gene: .; CDR3 DNA: TGTGCCATCAGTGAGCATGGGGGGGCGGAGACCCAGTACTTC; CDR3 protein: CAISEHGGAETQYF